This T cell receptor beta chain was recorded in a study of T-cell memory formation after mild COVID-19. Study conclusions and caveats: Contracting clones localized mainly to CM and EM when CD4+ and mainly to EMRA when CD8+. The study found balanced CD4/CD8 in clones contracting day 15 to 85 and a CD4+ lean in later expanders. Memory sampled before infection contained some responding clones, suggesting cross-reactive memory joined.

Germline V gene data show CDR1 as SGHKS and CDR2 as YYEKEE (reference sequence). The CDR3 is 15 amino acids. The V and J ends lost 4 bases and 2 bases respectively, with 15 bases between them. A 5'RACE reaction primed in the constant segment made cDNA libraries of TCR alpha and TCR beta, and these carried sample barcodes and UMIs. From the 5' RACE reads, TCRdb called clonotypes with MiXCR, one entry per CDR3 protein. The table records 390,000 or so distinct CDR3 sequences, 16% of them present only once. Concerning this clonotype itself: Its matching antigen is unknown.

The chain recombines TRBV5-5 with TRBJ1-2; D call uncertain. The material sequenced was PBMCs or a T cell subset sorted from them (not recorded which). The TCR sequence derives from a man aged 18 to 29 who had mild COVID-19 (a few samples of this study predate the infection). Cell type and time point are not known. The CDR3 spells CASSPAPGNNYGYTF. CDR3 in DNA: TGTGCCAGCAGCCCGGCTCCGGGCAACAACTATGGCTACACCTTC. The full variable domain, completed using reference TRBV5-5 and TRBJ1-2, is DAGVTQSPTHLIKTRGQQVTLRCSPISGHKSVSWYQQVLGQGPQFIFQYYEKEERGRGNFPDRFSARQFPNYSSELNVNALLLGDSALYLCASSPAPGNNYGYTFGSGTRLTVV.